Each of the 8 T cell receptor beta chains below was sequenced from the same sample in a study of control samples from healthy donors and cancer patients. Data came from immunoSEQ multiplex PCR; TCRdb stores just in-frame clones and leaves some out. The sample lists tens of thousands of clones, roughly 88% occurring once. The sample taken for sequencing was PBMCs. These receptors were collected from a man between 60 and 75 years old with head and neck cancer.

The chain uses TRBV6-5 and TRBJ1-5; D ambiguous. CDR1 and CDR2 from the germline V gene are MNHEY and SVGAGI. This CDR3 spans 15 amino acids. V lost 5 bases to trimming and J lost 5 bases, with 16 bases between them. The DNA of the CDR3 is TGTGCCAGCAGTCCGGGATTTTCGATCGATCAGCCCCAGCATTTT. Protein: CASSPGFSIDQPQHF.

This chain uses TRBV19 with TRBJ2-5, with D possibly matching TRBD2 (5 bases). Germline loops: CDR1 LNHDA, CDR2 SQIVND (reference sequence). Trimming took off 5 bases at V and 4 bases at J, with 11 bases between the two ends. The CDR3 length is 13 residues. The CDR3 DNA reads as TGTGCCAGTAGTCGGGGTAATACAGAGACCCAGTACTTC. Protein sequence: CASSRGNTETQYF. The full variable domain, completed using reference TRBV19 and TRBJ2-5, is DGGITQSPKYLFRKEGQNVTLSCEQNLNHDAMYWYRQDPGQGLRLIYYSQIVNDFQKGDIAEGYSVSREKKESFPLTVTSAQKNPTAFYLCASSRGNTETQYFGPGTRLLVL.

A few counts support this clone. CDR3 residues: CASSRAGGNNEQFF. Written as DNA, the CDR3 is TGCGCCAGCAGTCGAGCGGGGGGCAACAATGAGCAGTTCTTC. The V call is TRBV10-1, the J call TRBJ2-1, with TRBD2 matching over 9 bases. This CDR3 has 14 amino acids. Germline CDR1 reads WNHNN; CDR2 reads SYGVQD (reference sequence). J lost 5 bases, V lost 5 bases, and 4 bases had no gene match.

The chain's CDR3 is CASRREAQGGYGYTF. DNA for the CDR3: TGTGCCAGCAGGCGGGAGGCGCAGGGCGGCTATGGCTACACCTTC. The J gene is TRBJ1-2, the V gene TRBV6-5, with D perhaps matching TRBD1 (5 bases). This CDR3 region has 15 residues. Trimming stripped 6 bases from V and 4 bases from J, with 18 bases between. From germline, CDR1 is MNHEY and CDR2 SVGAGI.

This chain uses TRBV29-1 with TRBJ1-1; D unresolved. V was shortened by 2 bases and J by 1 base, with 2 bases between the two germline ends. CDR3 length equals 11 residues. CDR1 SQVTM and CDR2 ANQGSEA come from the germline V gene. CDR3 nucleotides: TGCAGCGTTGAAAGGAACACTGAAGCTTTCTTT. As protein: CSVERNTEAFF. The full variable domain, completed using reference TRBV29-1 and TRBJ1-1, is SAVISQKPSRDICQRGTSLTIQCQVDSQVTMMFWYRQQPGQSLTLIATANQGSEATYESGFVIDKFPISRPNLTFSTLTVSNMSPEDSSIYLCSVERNTEAFFGQGTRLTVV.

The rearrangement uses TRBV28 and TRBJ1-1; D ambiguous. V was clipped by 7 bases and J by 2 bases, with 11 bases between them. The germline V gene has CDR1 MDHEN and CDR2 SYDVKM. This CDR3 has 13 amino acids. The CDR3 is CASIETRNTEAFF. In DNA form, the CDR3 reads TGTGCCAGCATAGAGACAAGAAACACTGAAGCTTTCTTT.

The table lists this clone with a count of one. V gene TRBV28 combines with J gene TRBJ1-1; 8 nucleotides line up with TRBD1. Per germline, CDR1 MDHEN and CDR2 SYDVKM. This CDR3 contains 16 residues. Losses at the gene ends were 5 bases for V and 1 base for J; bases not matched to a gene: 9. The CDR3, as DNA: TGTGCCAGCAGTGCATGGACAGGGCGGGGGAACACTGAAGCTTTCTTT. Its translation is CASSAWTGRGNTEAFF.

The chain carries TRBV12-5 and TRBJ1-3; tentatively, D is TRBD1 (6 bases). V lost 7 bases and J 4 bases, leaving 14 bases between the germline ends. Germline CDR1 is LGHNT and CDR2 is FRNRAP. This CDR3 comprises 14 residues. This CDR3 reads CASAGGGKGNTIYF. In DNA form, the CDR3 reads TGTGCTAGTGCCGGAGGGGGAAAGGGAAACACCATATATTTT.